This paragraph covers one T cell receptor (beta chain) sequence. Method: immunoSEQ multiplex PCR; TCRdb's copy keeps in-frame clones and lacks some. The sample lists about 2.3 million clones, about 90% seen once, with 0.37% in the top ten. These data belong to a study of shared clonotypes between healthy human individuals. V dropped 6 bases and J dropped 4; count of bases not matched to a gene: 16. The CDR3 totals 17 residues. In germline, CDR1 is SNHLY, CDR2 FYNNEI. V usage is TRBV2 and J usage is TRBJ2-5, with TRBD2 matching 8 bases. This clonotype was obtained from a man between 18 and 35 years old in good health. Some clones in this sample may be carry-over from other donors' samples. Sequencing input: naive CD4+ T cells from PBMCs. Subset specified: CD45RA+ positively selected. The CDR3 reads CASRDNIAGKTGETQYF. DNA of the CDR3: TGTGCCAGCAGGGACAATATAGCGGGAAAGACAGGAGAGACCCAGTACTTC.